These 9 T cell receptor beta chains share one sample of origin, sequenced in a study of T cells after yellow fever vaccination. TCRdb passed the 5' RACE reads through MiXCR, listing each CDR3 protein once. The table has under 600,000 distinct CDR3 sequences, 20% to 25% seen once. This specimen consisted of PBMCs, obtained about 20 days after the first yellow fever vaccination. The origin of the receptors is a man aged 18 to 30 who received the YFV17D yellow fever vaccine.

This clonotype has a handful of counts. CDR3 region: CASSTGQISGANVLTF. CDR3 DNA: TGTGCCAGCAGTACCGGACAGATCTCTGGGGCCAACGTCCTGACTTTC. This chain links TRBV12-3 or TRBV12-4 with TRBJ2-6; TRBD1 might be the D (6 bases). This CDR3 contains 16 residues. Between the trimmed V and J ends, which lost 5 bases and 0 bases, there was a span of 11 bases.

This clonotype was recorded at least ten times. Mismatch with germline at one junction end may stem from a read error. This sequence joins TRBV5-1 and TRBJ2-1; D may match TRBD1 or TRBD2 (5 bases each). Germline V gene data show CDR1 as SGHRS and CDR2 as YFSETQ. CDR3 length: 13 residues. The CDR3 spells CASSLVGDNEQFF. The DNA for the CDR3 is TGTGCCAGCAGTTTAGTGGGGGACAATGAGCAGTTCTTC.

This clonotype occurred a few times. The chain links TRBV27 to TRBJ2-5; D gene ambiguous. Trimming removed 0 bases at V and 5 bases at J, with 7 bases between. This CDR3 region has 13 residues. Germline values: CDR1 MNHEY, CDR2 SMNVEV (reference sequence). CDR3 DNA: TGTGCCAGCAGTTTATCAGGTTGGGAGACCCAGTACTTC. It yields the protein CASSLSGWETQYF.

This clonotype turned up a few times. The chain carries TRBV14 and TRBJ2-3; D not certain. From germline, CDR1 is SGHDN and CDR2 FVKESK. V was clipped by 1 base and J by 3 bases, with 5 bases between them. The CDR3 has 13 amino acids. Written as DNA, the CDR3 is TGTGCCAGCAGCCAAGGGTGGACAGATACGCAGTATTTT. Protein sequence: CASSQGWTDTQYF.

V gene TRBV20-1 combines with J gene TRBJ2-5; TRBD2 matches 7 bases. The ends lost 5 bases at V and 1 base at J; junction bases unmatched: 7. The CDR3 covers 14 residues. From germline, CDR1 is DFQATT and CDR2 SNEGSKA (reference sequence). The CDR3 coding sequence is TGCAGTGCTTCCATAGCGGGCCGCCAAGAGACCCAGTACTTC. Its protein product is CSASIAGRQETQYF.

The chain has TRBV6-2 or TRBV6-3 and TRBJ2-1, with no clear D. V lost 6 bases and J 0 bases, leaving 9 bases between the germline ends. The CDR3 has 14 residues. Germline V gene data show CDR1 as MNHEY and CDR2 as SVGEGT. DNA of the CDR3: TGTGCCAGCAGAGTACGCGGCTCCTACAATGAGCAGTTCTTC. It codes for CASRVRGSYNEQFF.

The CDR3 protein is CSAPYRDLSYNEQFF. The CDR3 DNA reads as TGCAGTGCTCCTTACCGGGACCTCTCCTACAATGAGCAGTTCTTC. The chain uses TRBV20-1 and TRBJ2-1; possibly TRBD1 or TRBD2 for D (5 bases each). CDR3 length: 15 amino acids. In germline, CDR1 is DFQATT, CDR2 SNEGSKA (reference sequence). V lost 5 bases, J lost 0 bases, and 14 bases lay in between.

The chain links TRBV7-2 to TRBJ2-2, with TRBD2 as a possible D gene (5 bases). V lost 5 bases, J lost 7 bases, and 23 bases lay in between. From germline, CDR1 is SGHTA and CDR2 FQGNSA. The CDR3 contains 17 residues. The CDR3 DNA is TGTGCCAGCAGCCCCTCCGGAGGACCCGGAGGTGGCGGGGAGCTGTTTTTT. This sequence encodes CASSPSGGPGGGGELFF.

The DNA for the CDR3 is TGCAGCGTTGTTCAGGGTTACGAGCAGTACTTC. It encodes CSVVQGYEQYF. The chain employs TRBV29-1 and TRBJ2-7; D possibly corresponds to TRBD1 (5 bases). Trimming stripped 4 bases from V and 4 bases from J, with 8 bases between. The CDR3 consists of 11 residues. From germline, CDR1 is SQVTM and CDR2 ANQGSEA.